This entry is about one TCR beta chain. Enrolled through a virtual design, the participants were between roughly 18 and 95 years of age and came from roughly 22 US areas. Recovery among Cohort 3 donors was established by two negative PCRs, clearance, or symptom resolution. The data originate from a study of blood T cell repertoires in COVID-19. Sequenced by immunoSEQ multiplex PCR; TCRdb stores in-frame clones only, minus some. The sample holds approximately 320,000 clones, roughly 87% seen once. The receptor comes from a young woman who had recovered from COVID-19. Sequencing input: PBMCs or T cells enriched from blood (not recorded which).

The CDR3 nucleotides read TGTGCCAGCAGCCTCGCCGGGGCGGAGGGAGATACGCAGTATTTT. Residues: CASSLAGAEGDTQYF. The chain couples TRBV7-7 to TRBJ2-3, with D possibly being TRBD2 (6 bases). Deletions cut 5 bases from V and 5 bases from J, with 17 bases between. The CDR3 has 15 amino acids. The germline CDR1 and CDR2 sequences are SSHAT and FNYEAQ (reference sequence).